One and the same sample provided the 14 T cell receptor beta chains below, sequenced in a study of blood T cell repertoires in COVID-19. Profiled with immunoSEQ multiplex PCR; TCRdb holds only in-frame clones, not every one. The sample lists 290,000 or so clones, about 87% occurring once. Sequenced sample: peripheral blood. Every receptor here comes from a man between 65 and 79 years old with acute or convalescent COVID-19.

This clone was recorded only once. The sample has other DNA sequences that encode this CDR3 too. The chain uses TRBV3-1 (or the pseudogene TRBV3-2) and TRBJ1-2; D remains unclear. Trimming cost V 4 bases and J 8 bases, with 14 bases left between them. Per germline, CDR1 LGHDT and CDR2 YNNKEL (reference sequence). The CDR3 is made up of 13 amino acids. The CDR3 DNA follows: TGTGCCAGCAGCCCCCCCGGAGGTGACGGCTACACCTTC. Protein: CASSPPGGDGYTF.

About this clone: Other DNA sequences in this sample translate to the same CDR3. The chain combines TRBV7-2 with TRBJ1-1, with D perhaps matching TRBD1 (6 bases). This CDR3 region has 13 residues. V was pared by 3 bases and J by 4 bases, with 9 bases between. Germline CDR1 reads SGHTA; CDR2 reads FQGNSA. CDR3: CASSLQGFTEAFF. In nucleotides, the CDR3 is TGTGCCAGCAGCTTGCAGGGGTTCACTGAAGCTTTCTTT.

The chain is built from TRBV14 and TRBJ1-2; D remains ambiguous. This CDR3 has 14 amino acids. With 0 bases removed from V and 5 bases from J, the gap between germline ends came to 10 bases. Germline values: CDR1 SGHDN, CDR2 FVKESK. The CDR3 nucleotides read TGTGCCAGCAGCCAAGATTTGGCCGGGTATGGCTACACCTTC. Amino acid sequence: CASSQDLAGYGYTF.

The sample holds a few counts of this clone. The chain couples TRBV4-3 to TRBJ2-1; tentative D call: TRBD2 (5 bases). The CDR3 is 14 amino acids. Trimming took 1 base from V and 6 from J, leaving 10 bases between them. CDR1 LGHNA and CDR2 YSLEER come from the germline V gene. The chain's CDR3 is CASSQALAVNEQFF. CDR3 bases: TGCGCCAGCAGCCAAGCCCTAGCTGTCAATGAGCAGTTCTTC.

This clone showed up just once. The V gene is TRBV18, the J gene TRBJ1-5; possibly TRBD1 for D (6 bases). The germline V and J ends were trimmed by 6 bases and 1 base, with 13 bases remaining between them. The CDR3 covers 15 residues. Germline CDR1 reads KGHSH; CDR2 reads LQKENI. The CDR3 reads CASSLTTGSNQPQHF. CDR3 nucleotides: TGTGCCAGCTCCCTAACCACAGGGAGCAATCAGCCCCAGCATTTT.

The CDR3 region is CASRTSGATVQYF. The CDR3 DNA follows: TGTGCCAGCAGGACTAGCGGGGCAACCGTTCAGTACTTC. The chain couples TRBV5-5 to TRBJ2-4; 11 bases agree with TRBD2. Germline lookup yields CDR1 SGHKS and CDR2 YYEKEE (reference sequence). V lost 5 bases and J lost 11; bases outside the gene matches: 6. The CDR3 is 13 residues long.

The chain carries TRBV6-2 or TRBV6-3 and TRBJ2-4; tentative D call: TRBD1 (6 bases). Germline V CDR1 and CDR2: MNHEY, SVGEGT. There are 16 residues in the CDR3. V was shortened by 5 bases and J by 0 bases, with 14 bases between the two germline ends. The CDR3 DNA reads as TGTGCCAGCAGTACAGGACAGAACCTAGCCAAAAACATTCAGTACTTC. Its translation is CASSTGQNLAKNIQYF.

The chain joins TRBV6-1 to TRBJ1-1; D not certain. Per the germline V gene, CDR1 is MNHNS and CDR2 is SASEGT. The V end lost 0 bases, the J end lost 5 bases, and 10 bases lay between the germline ends. The CDR3 sequence is 14 residues long. In nucleotides, the CDR3 is TGTGCCAGCAGTGAAGCTGCCGTTCGGACTGAAGCTTTCTTT. Translating it yields CASSEAAVRTEAFF.

The chain couples TRBV4-1 to TRBJ1-2, with D unresolved. V shed 1 base and J shed 3 bases, with 9 bases lying between them. From germline, CDR1 is MGHRA and CDR2 YSYEKL. This CDR3 is built from 14 residues. DNA for the CDR3: TGCGCCAGCAGCCAAGCCATGGCGGACTATGGCTACACCTTC. This gives the protein CASSQAMADYGYTF.

The V call is TRBV6-1, the J call TRBJ2-5; a weak D match, TRBD2 (6 bases). Between the trimmed V and J ends, which lost 8 bases and 5 bases, there was a span of 18 bases. This CDR3 comprises 14 residues. CDR1 is MNHNS, CDR2 SASEGT, per germline. The CDR3 spells CASARPGVSETQYF. The CDR3 bases are TGTGCCAGCGCCAGGCCGGGGGTATCGGAGACCCAGTACTTC.

This clone was observed a single time. The V gene is TRBV18, the J gene TRBJ2-1; 7 nucleotides align to TRBD1. V lost 10 bases, J lost 3 bases, and 9 bases stayed unmatched. CDR1 is KGHSH and CDR2 is LQKENI in the germline V gene. The CDR3 is 14 residues long. The CDR3 reads CATQTGTDYNEQFF. In DNA, the CDR3 is TGTGCCACCCAAACCGGGACAGACTACAATGAGCAGTTCTTC. The variable domain in full, completed from reference TRBV18 and TRBJ2-1, reads NAGVMQNPRHLVRRRGQEARLRCSPMKGHSHVYWYRQLPEEGLKFMVYLQKENIIDESGMPKERFSAEFPKEGPSILRIQQVVRGDSAAYFCATQTGTDYNEQFFGPGTRLTVL.

This chain joins TRBV28 and TRBJ2-1; 11 positions match TRBD2. The CDR3 covers 15 residues. In germline, CDR1 is MDHEN, CDR2 SYDVKM. The V segment lost 4 bases and the J segment 6 bases; nucleotides outside the gene matches: 5. CDR3 sequence (DNA): TGTGCCAGCAGTTCCGCTAGCGGGGGGCTCAATGAGCAGTTCTTC. It codes for CASSSASGGLNEQFF.

In this sample, this clone turned up a few times. This chain uses TRBV5-6 with TRBJ1-4; TRBD1 is a possible D gene (5 bases). CDR3 length: 16 amino acids. Germline CDR1 reads SGHDT; CDR2 reads YYEEEE. Trimming pared 1 base from V and 5 bases from J, leaving 15 bases between. CDR3 region: CASSLSKGRVNEKLFF. The CDR3 bases are TGTGCCAGCAGCTTGTCTAAGGGGAGGGTAAATGAAAAACTGTTTTTT.

The chain combines TRBV15 with TRBJ2-6; no definite D call. CDR3 length equals 13 residues. Deletions cut 6 bases from V and 1 base from J, with 4 bases between. Germline CDR1 is LNHNV and CDR2 is YYDKDF (reference sequence). CDR3 sequence: CATRLSGANVLTF. Here the CDR3 DNA reads TGTGCCACCAGGTTATCTGGGGCCAACGTCCTGACTTTC.